The next 4 T cell receptor beta chains were all read from a single sample in a study of blood T cell repertoires in COVID-19. Assay used: immunoSEQ multiplex PCR; TCRdb lists only in-frame clones, some missing. The sample comprises 250,000 or so clones, roughly 84% of which are singletons, and approximately 1.4% rests with the top ten. The sequenced material came from peripheral blood. The receptors shown here come from a woman between 40 and 50 years old who had recovered from COVID-19.

The V gene is TRBV7-9, the J gene TRBJ1-2; TRBD1 is a possible D gene (6 bases). The CDR3 runs 14 residues. From germline, CDR1 is SEHNR and CDR2 FQNEAQ (reference sequence). The ends were cut back, 0 bases at V and 12 bases at J, with 17 bases in the middle. The CDR3 is CASSLAPTGQRNTF. The DNA of the CDR3 is TGTGCCAGCAGCTTAGCCCCCACCGGACAGCGTAACACCTTC.

The chain employs TRBV5-1 and TRBJ2-1; maybe TRBD1 (6 bases). Deletions cut 4 bases from V and 10 bases from J, with 18 bases between. Germline CDR1 SGHRS, CDR2 YFSETQ. The length of the CDR3 is 14 residues. CDR3 protein: CASSHGTGIQEQFF. CDR3 DNA: TGCGCCAGCAGCCACGGTACAGGGATACAGGAGCAGTTCTTC.

V usage is TRBV6-5 and J usage is TRBJ2-3; perhaps TRBD2 as D (7 bases). CDR3 length: 16 residues. Germline assignment: CDR1 MNHEY and CDR2 SVGAGI. V was shortened by 1 base and J by 6 bases, with 17 bases between the two germline ends. The CDR3 loop is CASSYLSGGAGDTQYF. The CDR3 bases are TGTGCCAGCAGTTACTTAAGTGGGGGGGCGGGCGATACGCAGTATTTT.

The J gene is TRBJ2-2, the V gene TRBV18; D possibly corresponds to TRBD2 (6 bases). V was shortened by 3 bases and J by 5 bases, with 16 bases between the two germline ends. Germline V gene sequence: CDR1 KGHSH, CDR2 LQKENI. This CDR3 comprises 16 residues. The CDR3, as DNA: TGTGCCAGCTCACCTTCGAGGGCAGGGAGGACCGGGGAGCTGTTTTTT. Residues: CASSPSRAGRTGELFF.